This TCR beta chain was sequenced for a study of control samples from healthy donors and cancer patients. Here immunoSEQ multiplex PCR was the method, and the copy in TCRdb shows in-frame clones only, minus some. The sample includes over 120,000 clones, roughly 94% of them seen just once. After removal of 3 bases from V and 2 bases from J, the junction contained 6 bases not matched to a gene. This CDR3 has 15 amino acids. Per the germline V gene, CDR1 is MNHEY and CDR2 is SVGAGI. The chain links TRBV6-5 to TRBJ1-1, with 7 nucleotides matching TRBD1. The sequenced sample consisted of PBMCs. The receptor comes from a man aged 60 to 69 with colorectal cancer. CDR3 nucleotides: TGTGCCAGCAGTTATGGGACAGCTGCTAACACTGAAGCTTTCTTT. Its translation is CASSYGTAANTEAFF.